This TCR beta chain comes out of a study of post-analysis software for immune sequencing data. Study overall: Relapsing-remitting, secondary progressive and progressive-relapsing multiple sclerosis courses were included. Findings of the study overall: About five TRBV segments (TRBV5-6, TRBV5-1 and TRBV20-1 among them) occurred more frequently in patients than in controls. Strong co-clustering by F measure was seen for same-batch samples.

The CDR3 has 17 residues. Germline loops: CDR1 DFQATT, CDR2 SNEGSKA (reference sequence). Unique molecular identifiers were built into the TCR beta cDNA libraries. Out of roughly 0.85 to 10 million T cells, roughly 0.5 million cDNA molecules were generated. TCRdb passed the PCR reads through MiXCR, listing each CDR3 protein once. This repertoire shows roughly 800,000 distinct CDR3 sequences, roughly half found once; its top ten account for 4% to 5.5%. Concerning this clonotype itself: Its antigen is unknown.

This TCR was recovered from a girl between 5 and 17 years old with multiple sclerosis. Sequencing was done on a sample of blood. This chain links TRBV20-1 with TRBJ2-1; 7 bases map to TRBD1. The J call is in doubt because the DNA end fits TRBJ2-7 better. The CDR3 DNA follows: TGCAGTGCTAGACCGAAGACAGGGCCAAGCTCCTACAATGAGCAGTACTTC. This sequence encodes CSARPKTGPSSYNEQYF.